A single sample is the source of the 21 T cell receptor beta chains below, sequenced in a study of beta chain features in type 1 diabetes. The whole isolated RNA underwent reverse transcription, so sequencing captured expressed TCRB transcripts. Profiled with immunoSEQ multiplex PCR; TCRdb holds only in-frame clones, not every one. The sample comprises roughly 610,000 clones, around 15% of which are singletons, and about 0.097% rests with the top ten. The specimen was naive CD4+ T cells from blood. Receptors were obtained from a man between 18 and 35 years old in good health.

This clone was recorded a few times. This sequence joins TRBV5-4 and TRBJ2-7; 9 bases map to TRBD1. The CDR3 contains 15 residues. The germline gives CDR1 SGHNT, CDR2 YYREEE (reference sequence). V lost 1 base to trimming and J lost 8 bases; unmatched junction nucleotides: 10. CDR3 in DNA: TGTGCCAGCAGCTTGATTAACAGGGGGCGGAAGAAGCAGTACTTC. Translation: CASSLINRGRKKQYF. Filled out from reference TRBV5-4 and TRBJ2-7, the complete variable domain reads ETGVTQSPTHLIKTRGQQVTLRCSSQSGHNTVSWYQQALGQGPQFIFQYYREEENGRGNFPPRFSGLQFPNYSSELNVNALELDDSALYLCASSLINRGRKKQYFGPGTRLTVT.

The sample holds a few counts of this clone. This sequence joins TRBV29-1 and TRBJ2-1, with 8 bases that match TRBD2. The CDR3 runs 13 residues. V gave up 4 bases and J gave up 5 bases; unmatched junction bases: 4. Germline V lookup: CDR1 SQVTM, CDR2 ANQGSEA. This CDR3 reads CSVGGLANNEQFF. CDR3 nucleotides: TGCAGCGTTGGTGGACTAGCCAACAATGAGCAGTTCTTC.

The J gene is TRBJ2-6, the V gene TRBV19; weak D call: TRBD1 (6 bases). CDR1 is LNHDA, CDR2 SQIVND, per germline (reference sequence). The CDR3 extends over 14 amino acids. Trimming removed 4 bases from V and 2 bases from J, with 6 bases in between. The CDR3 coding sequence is TGTGCCAGTAGTAACAGGGCTGGGGCCAACGTCCTGACTTTC. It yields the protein CASSNRAGANVLTF.

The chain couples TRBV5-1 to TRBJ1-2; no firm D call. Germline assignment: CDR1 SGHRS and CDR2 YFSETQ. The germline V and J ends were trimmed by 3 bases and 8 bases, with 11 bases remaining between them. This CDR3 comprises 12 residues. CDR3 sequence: CASSSRTGGYTF. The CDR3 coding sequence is TGCGCCAGCAGCTCGCGGACCGGCGGCTACACCTTC.

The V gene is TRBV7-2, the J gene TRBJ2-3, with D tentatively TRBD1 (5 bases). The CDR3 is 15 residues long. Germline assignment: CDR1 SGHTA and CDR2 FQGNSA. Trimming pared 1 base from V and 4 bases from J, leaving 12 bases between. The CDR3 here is CASSLEGRVADTQYF. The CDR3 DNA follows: TGTGCCAGCAGCTTAGAGGGCAGGGTCGCAGATACGCAGTATTTT. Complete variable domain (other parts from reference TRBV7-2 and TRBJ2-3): GAGVSQSPSNKVTEKGKDVELRCDPISGHTALYWYRQSLGQGLEFLIYFQGNSAPDKSGLPSDRFSAERTGGSVSTLTIQRTQQEDSAVYLCASSLEGRVADTQYFGPGTRLTVL.

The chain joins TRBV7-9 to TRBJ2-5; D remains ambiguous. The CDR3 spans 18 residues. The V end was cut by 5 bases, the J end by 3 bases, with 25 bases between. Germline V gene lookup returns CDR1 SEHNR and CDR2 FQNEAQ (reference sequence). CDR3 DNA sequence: TGTGCCAGCAGCCCCTCGCCACCATGGAGAACAGCGAAAGAGACCCAGTACTTC. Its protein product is CASSPSPPWRTAKETQYF.

CDR3 residues: CASSGQSNYGYTF. The CDR3 DNA sequence: TGTGCCAGCTCGGGACAGAGTAACTATGGCTACACCTTC. The rearrangement links TRBV18 to TRBJ1-2, with 7 nucleotides matching TRBD1. The CDR3 totals 13 residues. V lost 6 bases, J lost 1 base, and 2 bases stayed unmatched. Germline V gives CDR1 KGHSH, CDR2 LQKENI.

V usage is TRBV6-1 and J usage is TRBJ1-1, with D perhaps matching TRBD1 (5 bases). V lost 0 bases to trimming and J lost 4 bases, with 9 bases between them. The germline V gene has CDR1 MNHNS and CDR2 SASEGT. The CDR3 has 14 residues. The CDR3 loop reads CASSEAGGATEAFF. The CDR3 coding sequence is TGTGCCAGCAGTGAAGCAGGAGGGGCCACTGAAGCTTTCTTT.

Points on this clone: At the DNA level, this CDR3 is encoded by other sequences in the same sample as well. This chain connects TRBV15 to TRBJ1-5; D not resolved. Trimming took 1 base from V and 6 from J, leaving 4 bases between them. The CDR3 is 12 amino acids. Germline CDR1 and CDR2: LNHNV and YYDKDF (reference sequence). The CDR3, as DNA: TGTGCCACCAGCAGAGGGGGTCAGCCCCAGCATTTT. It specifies CATSRGGQPQHF. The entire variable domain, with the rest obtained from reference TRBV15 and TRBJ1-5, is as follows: DAMVIQNPRYQVTQFGKPVTLSCSQTLNHNVMYWYQQKSSQAPKLLFHYYDKDFNNEADTPDNFQSRRPNTSFCFLDIRSPGLGDTAMYLCATSRGGQPQHFGDGTRLSIL.

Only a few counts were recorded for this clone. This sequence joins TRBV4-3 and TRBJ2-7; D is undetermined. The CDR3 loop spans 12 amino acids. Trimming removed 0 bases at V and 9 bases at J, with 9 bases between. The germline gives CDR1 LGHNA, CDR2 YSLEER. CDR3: CASSQDGLRQYF. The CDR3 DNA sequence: TGCGCCAGCAGCCAAGATGGGCTCCGGCAGTACTTC.

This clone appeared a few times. The DNA for the CDR3 is TGTGCCAGCAGCGGGTCGGTGGGCTACGAGCAGTACTTC. This encodes CASSGSVGYEQYF. The rearrangement uses TRBV9 and TRBJ2-7; D is ambiguous. With 3 bases removed from V and 3 bases from J, the gap between germline ends came to 10 bases. This CDR3 is 13 amino acids long. Germline values: CDR1 SGDLS, CDR2 YYNGEE. Full variable domain (missing parts from reference TRBV9 and TRBJ2-7): DSGVTQTPKHLITATGQRVTLRCSPRSGDLSVYWYQQSLDQGLQFLIQYYNGEERAKGNILERFSAQQFPDLHSELNLSSLELGDSALYFCASSGSVGYEQYFGPGTRLTVT.

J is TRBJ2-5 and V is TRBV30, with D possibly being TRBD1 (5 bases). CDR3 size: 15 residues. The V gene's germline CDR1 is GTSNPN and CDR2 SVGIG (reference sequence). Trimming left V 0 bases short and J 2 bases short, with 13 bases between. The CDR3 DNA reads TGTGCCTGGAGTGTGGGCGGACACACTCAAGAGACCCAGTACTTC. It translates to CAWSVGGHTQETQYF.

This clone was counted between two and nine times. CDR3 sequence reads: CATQQRSKTYEQYF. DNA for the CDR3: TGTGCCACCCAGCAGCGGAGTAAAACCTACGAGCAGTACTTC. The J gene is TRBJ2-7, the V gene TRBV11-2, with D maybe TRBD2 (5 bases). The CDR3 has 14 amino acids. Germline V gene data show CDR1 as SGHAT and CDR2 as FQNNGV. Trimming shortened V by 10 bases and J by 2 bases, and 18 bases separated the two germline ends.

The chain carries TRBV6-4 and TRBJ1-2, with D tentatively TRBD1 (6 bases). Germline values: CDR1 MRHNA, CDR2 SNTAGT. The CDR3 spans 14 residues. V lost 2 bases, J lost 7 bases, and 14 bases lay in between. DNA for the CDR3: TGTGCCAGCAGTGACACAGGACAGAGCTCTGGCTACACCTTC. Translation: CASSDTGQSSGYTF.

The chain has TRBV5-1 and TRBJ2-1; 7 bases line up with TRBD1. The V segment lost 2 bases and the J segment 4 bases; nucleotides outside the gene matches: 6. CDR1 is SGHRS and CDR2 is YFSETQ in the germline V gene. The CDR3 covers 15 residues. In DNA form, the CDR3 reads TGCGCCAGCAGCTTTTTGGACAGGAATTACAATGAGCAGTTCTTC. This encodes CASSFLDRNYNEQFF.

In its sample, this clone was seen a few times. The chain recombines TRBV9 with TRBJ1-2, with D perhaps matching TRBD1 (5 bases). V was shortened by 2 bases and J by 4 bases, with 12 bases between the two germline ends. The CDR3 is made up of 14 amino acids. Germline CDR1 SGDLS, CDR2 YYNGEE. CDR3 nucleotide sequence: TGTGCCAGCAGCGTGGATAGGGGATTCTATGGCTACACCTTC. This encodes CASSVDRGFYGYTF.

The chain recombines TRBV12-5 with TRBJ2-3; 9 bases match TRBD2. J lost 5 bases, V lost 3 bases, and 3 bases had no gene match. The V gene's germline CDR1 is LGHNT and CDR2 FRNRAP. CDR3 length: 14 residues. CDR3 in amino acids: CASGFSGGGDTQYF. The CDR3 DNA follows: TGTGCTAGTGGTTTTAGCGGGGGAGGAGATACGCAGTATTTT.

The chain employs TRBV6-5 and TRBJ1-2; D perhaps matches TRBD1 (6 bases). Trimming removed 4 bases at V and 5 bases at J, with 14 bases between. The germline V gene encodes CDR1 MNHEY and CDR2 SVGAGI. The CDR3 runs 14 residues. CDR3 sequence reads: CASSFGMGAYGYTF. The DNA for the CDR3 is TGTGCCAGCAGTTTTGGGATGGGGGCTTATGGCTACACCTTC.

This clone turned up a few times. DNA for the CDR3: TGCAGCGTTGATACGGGGATTAATGAAAAACTGTTTTTT. Translation: CSVDTGINEKLFF. The genes are TRBV29-1 and TRBJ1-4; no clear D gene. The germline gives CDR1 SQVTM, CDR2 ANQGSEA. The V and J ends lost 3 bases and 4 bases respectively, with 9 bases between them. The CDR3 consists of 13 residues.

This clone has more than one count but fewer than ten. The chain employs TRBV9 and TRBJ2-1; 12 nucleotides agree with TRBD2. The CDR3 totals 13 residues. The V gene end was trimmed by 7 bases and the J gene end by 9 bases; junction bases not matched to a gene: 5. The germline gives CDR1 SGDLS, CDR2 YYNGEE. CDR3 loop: CASGLAGGFEQFF. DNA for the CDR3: TGTGCCAGCGGTCTAGCGGGAGGGTTTGAGCAGTTCTTC.

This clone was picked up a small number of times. CDR3 region: CASSRNPGPYTDTQYF. The CDR3 region has the DNA TGTGCCAGCAGTCGGAACCCGGGACCATACACAGATACGCAGTATTTT. The chain uses TRBV5-4 and TRBJ2-3; TRBD1 or TRBD2 may be the D gene (5 bases each). In germline, CDR1 is SGHNT, CDR2 YYREEE (reference sequence). Trimming took 5 bases from V and 2 from J, leaving 18 bases between them. CDR3 length equals 16 residues.